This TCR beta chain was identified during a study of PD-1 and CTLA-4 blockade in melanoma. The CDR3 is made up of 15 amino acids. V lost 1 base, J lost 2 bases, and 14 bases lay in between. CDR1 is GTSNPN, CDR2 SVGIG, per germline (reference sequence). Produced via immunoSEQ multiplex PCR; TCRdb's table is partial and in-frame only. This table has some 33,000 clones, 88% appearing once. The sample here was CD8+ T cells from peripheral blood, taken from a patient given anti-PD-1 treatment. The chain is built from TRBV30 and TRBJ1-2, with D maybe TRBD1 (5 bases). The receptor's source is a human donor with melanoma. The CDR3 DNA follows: TGTGCCTGGAGTGAGGCGGACAACACAAACTATGGCTACACCTTC. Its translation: CAWSEADNTNYGYTF. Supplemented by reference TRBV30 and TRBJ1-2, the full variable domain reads SQTIHQWPATLVQPVGSPLSLECTVEGTSNPNLYWYRQAAGRGLQLLFYSVGIGQISSEVPQNLSASRPQDRQFILSSKKLLLSDSGFYLCAWSEADNTNYGYTFGSGTRLTVV.